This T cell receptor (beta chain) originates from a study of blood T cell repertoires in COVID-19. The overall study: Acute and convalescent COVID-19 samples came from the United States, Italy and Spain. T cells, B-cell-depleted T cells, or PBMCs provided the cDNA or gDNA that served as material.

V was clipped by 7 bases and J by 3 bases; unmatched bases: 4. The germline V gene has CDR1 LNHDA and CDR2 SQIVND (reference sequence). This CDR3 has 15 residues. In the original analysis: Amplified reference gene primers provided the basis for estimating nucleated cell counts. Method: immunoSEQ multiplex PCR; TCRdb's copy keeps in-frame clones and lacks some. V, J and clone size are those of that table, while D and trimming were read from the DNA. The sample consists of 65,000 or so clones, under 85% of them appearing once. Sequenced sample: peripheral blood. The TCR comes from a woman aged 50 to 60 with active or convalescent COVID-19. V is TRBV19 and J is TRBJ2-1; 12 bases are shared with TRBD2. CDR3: CASKTSGSFYNEQFF. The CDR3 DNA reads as TGTGCCAGTAAGACTAGCGGGAGTTTCTACAATGAGCAGTTCTTC.